The sequence of this T cell receptor beta chain was determined in a study of T cells in Graves' hyperthyroidism and ophthalmopathy (dated by TCRdb to about 2019). Turning to the overall study: Peripheral blood samples were taken at the time of initial diagnosis, prior to any treatment. To identify TCR V-J signatures that set the groups apart, the researchers used a discovery cohort of about a hundred patients, made up of under 50 with Graves' ophthalmopathy and some 60 with stable Graves' hyperthyroidism. Prospective prediction of ophthalmopathy was tested in an independent validation cohort of 18 to 20 hyperthyroidism patients and 15 to 17 patients who later progressed to ophthalmopathy. The 75 to 100 discovery patients were divided at random into training and test sets in a 7:3 ratio. In about 6 Graves' hyperthyroidism patients, the study also compared T-cell repertoires from thyroid tissue with T-cell repertoires from blood. After sampling, hyperthyroidism patients received methimazole starting at 30 mg daily, and ophthalmopathy patients received high-dose intravenous methylprednisolone. According to the paper, TCR Vbeta CDR3 sequencing was carried out on 135 peripheral blood samples, which came from approximately 41 ophthalmopathy, fewer than 80 hyperthyroidism and about 17 progressor patients.

General conclusions and limits of the study: Sample size was not statistically predetermined, and blinding of investigators to group allocation was not performed. Most expanded thyroid clonotypes (frequency above 0.001) were also detected in blood, a finding suggesting that blood repertoires may reflect thyroid immune responses. During validation, the model predicted progression to ophthalmopathy a median of approximately 6.5 months ahead of onset, with around 71% sensitivity and 72% to 85% specificity. A model built on a 13 V-J signature distinguished ophthalmopathy from stable hyperthyroidism, reaching around 90% sensitivity and 81.08% specificity in cross-validation and 80%/75% in testing.

Amplification of TCR beta CDR3 regions was carried out from RNA transcripts. For the first round of RT-PCR on the TCR CDR3, the HTBI primer set was used together with the Qiagen OneStep RT-PCR kit. The libraries were constructed in a second round of multiplex PCR and then size-selected and purified. The libraries were sequenced on an Illumina HiSeq2000 using paired-end 100 bp reads. The study's processing was this. SOAPnuke was used to process the raw data, throwing out any read that contained adapters or uncalled bases, had a mean Phred below 15, or lacked an exact constant-primer or identifier match. High-quality paired reads were merged with COPE v1.2.5, and unique nucleotide sequences were defined as clonotypes. Clonotypes were aligned to IMGT TRBV, TRBD and TRBJ reference segments using MiTCR v1.1. Analysis was restricted to V-J combinations with a frequency above 0.0001, which covered over 98% of repertoires. A TCS score was defined as the ratio of F50 (clonal expansion) to E x V (chaos), with BLOSUM62-based TCRdist applied between CDR3 peptides within each V-J. Welch's t-statistics and random forest reduced roughly 500 V-J features to 10 to 15, which were used in a naive Bayes classifier (R e1071). TCRdb ran its own pipeline on the public reads, namely fastp trimming at Q25 and MiXCR clone calling, and kept in-frame beta chains. Rows matching on CDR3 protein sequence are summarized as one entry with the most common DNA and genes. TCRdb, not the authors, supplied the V and J calls. Here the sample has roughly 170,000 distinct CDR3 sequences; 15% to 20% occur a single time. About 29% of the sample rests with the top ten.

This clonotype was seen many times. What antigen it recognizes has not been identified. No much larger clonotype is one base removed from it; base qualities were not supplied. Graves' hyperthyroidism was defined as stable when no progression to ophthalmopathy occurred over 18 months of follow-up. Hyperthyroidism patients were aged 18 to 65 years and newly diagnosed, with disease duration of less than 2 months. Any patient with an uncontrolled infection, another autoimmune disease, pregnancy or lactation was excluded. Diagnoses relied on clinical symptoms, serum thyroxine and TRAb, thyroid ultrasound and orbital computed tomography. PBMCs were isolated from roughly 10 ml of fresh peripheral blood by Ficoll-Paque density gradient centrifugation. Total RNA was extracted with Trizol reagent, and quality was checked on an Agilent 2100 Bioanalyzer. CDR1 and CDR2, looked up from the germline V gene, are MDHEN and SYDVKM. The CDR3 numbers 12 residues from cysteine through phenylalanine. Only CDR3 DNA is held: 36 bases, read in frame from base 1. V sheds 3 bases and J sheds 6 bases, leaving 8 bases between their ends.

Sequences were obtained from blood. The TCR originated in a woman aged 45-60 years with Graves' hyperthyroidism. This receptor chain uses TRBV28 and TRBJ1-1, with a tentative D gene TRBD1 over 5 matching bases. The DNA sequence is given as TGTGCCAGCAGTTTGACAGTTCCTGAAGCTTTCTTT. Its product reads: CASSLTVPEAFF.